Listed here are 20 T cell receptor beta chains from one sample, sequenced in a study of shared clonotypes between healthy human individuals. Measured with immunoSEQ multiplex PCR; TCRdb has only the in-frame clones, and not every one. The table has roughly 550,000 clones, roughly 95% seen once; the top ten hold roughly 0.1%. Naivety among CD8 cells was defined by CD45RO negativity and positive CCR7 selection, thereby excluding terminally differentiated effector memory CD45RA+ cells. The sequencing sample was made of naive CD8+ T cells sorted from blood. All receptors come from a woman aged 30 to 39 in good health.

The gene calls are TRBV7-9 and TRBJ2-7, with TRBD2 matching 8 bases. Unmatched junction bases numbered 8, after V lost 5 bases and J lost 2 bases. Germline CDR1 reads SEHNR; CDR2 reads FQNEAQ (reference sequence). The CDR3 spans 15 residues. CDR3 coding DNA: TGTGCCAGCAGCACGCCTAGCGGGCCGACCTACGAGCAGTACTTC. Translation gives CASSTPSGPTYEQYF.

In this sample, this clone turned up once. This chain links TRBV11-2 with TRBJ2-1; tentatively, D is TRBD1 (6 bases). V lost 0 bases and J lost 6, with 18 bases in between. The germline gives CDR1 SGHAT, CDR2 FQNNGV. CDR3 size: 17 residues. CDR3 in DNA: TGTGCCAGCAGCTTAGATCCAGGGGCAGAAGAGGGCAATGAGCAGTTCTTC. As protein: CASSLDPGAEEGNEQFF.

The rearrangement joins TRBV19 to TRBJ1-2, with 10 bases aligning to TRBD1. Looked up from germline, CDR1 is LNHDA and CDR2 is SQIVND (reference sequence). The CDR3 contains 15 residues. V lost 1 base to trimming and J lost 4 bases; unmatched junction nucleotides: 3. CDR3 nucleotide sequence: TGTGCCAGTAGTATAGGACAGGGGGCTTCCTATGGCTACACCTTC. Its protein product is CASSIGQGASYGYTF.

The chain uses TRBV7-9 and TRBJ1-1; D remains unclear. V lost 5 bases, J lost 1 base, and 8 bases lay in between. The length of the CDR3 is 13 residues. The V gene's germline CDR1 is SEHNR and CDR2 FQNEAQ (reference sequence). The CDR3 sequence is CASSPTRNTEAFF. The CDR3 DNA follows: TGTGCCAGCAGCCCGACAAGGAACACTGAAGCTTTCTTT. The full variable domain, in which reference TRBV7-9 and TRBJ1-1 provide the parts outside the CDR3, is DTGVSQNPRHKITKRGQNVTFRCDPISEHNRLYWYRQTLGQGPEFLTYFQNEAQLEKSRLLSDRFSAERPKGSFSTLEIQRTEQGDSAMYLCASSPTRNTEAFFGQGTRLTVV.

This chain's CDR3 is CASSTLREKYNEQFF. The CDR3 DNA reads as TGTGCCAGCAGTACTCTCCGGGAGAAATACAATGAGCAGTTCTTC. The V call is TRBV6-5, the J call TRBJ2-1, with D possibly being TRBD2 (6 bases). CDR1 MNHEY and CDR2 SVGAGI come from the germline V gene. V lost 5 bases to trimming and J lost 4 bases, with 15 bases between them. This CDR3 spans 15 amino acids.

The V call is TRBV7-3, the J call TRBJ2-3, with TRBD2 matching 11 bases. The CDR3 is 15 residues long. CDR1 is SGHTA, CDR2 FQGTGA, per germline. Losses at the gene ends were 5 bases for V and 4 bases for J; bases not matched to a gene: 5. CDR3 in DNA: TGTGCCAGCAGCGTAGCGGGAGGGATTTCAGATACGCAGTATTTT. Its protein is CASSVAGGISDTQYF.

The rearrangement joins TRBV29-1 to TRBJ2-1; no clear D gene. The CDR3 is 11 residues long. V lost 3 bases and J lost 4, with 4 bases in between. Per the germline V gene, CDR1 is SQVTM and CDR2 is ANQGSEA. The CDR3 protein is CSVDLYNEQFF. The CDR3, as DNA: TGCAGCGTTGACTTGTACAATGAGCAGTTCTTC.

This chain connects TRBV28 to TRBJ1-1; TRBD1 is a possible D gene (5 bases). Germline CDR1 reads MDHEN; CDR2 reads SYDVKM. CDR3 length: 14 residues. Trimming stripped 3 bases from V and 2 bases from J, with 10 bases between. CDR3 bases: TGTGCCAGCAGTTTCGGTGGGGGAAACACTGAAGCTTTCTTT. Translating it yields CASSFGGGNTEAFF. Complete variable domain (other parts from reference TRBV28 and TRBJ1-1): DVKVTQSSRYLVKRTGEKVFLECVQDMDHENMFWYRQDPGLGLRLIYFSYDVKMKEKGDIPEGYSVSREKKERFSLILESASTNQTSMYLCASSFGGGNTEAFFGQGTRLTVV.

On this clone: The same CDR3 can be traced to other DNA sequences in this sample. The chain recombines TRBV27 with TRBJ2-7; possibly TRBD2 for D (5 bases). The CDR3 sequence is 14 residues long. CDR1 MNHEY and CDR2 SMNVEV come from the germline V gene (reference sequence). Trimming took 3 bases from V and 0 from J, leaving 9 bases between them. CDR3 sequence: CASSLTGSSYEQYF. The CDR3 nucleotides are TGTGCCAGCAGTTTGACGGGAAGCTCCTACGAGCAGTACTTC.

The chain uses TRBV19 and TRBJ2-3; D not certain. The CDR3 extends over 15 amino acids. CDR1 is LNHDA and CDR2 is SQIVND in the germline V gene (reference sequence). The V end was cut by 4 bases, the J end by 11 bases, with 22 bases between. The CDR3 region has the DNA TGTGCCAGTAGTACAGAAACAGAGTCCCCCCATGTGCAGTATTTT. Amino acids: CASSTETESPHVQYF.

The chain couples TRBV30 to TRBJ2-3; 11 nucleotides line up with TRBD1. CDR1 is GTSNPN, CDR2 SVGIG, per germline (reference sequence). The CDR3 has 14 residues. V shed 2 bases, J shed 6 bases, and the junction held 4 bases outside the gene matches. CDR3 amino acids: CAWSWTGGEDTQYF. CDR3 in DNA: TGTGCCTGGAGTTGGACAGGGGGCGAGGATACGCAGTATTTT.

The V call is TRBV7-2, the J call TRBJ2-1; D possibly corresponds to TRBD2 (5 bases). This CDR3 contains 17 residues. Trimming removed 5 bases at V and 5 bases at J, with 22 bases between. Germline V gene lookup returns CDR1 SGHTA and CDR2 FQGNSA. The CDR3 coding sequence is TGTGCCAGCAGCCCAACGACTGCTGCGGGCTTCGACAATGAGCAGTTCTTC. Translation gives CASSPTTAAGFDNEQFF.

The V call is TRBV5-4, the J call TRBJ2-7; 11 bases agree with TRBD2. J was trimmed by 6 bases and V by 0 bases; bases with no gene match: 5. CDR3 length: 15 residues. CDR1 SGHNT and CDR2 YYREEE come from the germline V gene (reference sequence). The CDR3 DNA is TGTGCCAGCAGCTTGGAGGGACTAGCGGAGATCGAGCAGTACTTC. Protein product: CASSLEGLAEIEQYF.

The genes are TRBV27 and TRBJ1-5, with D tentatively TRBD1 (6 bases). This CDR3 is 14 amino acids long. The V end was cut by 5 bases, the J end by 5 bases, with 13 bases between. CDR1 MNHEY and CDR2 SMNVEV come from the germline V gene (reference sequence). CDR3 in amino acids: CASSQQGIHQPQHF. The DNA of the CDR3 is TGTGCCAGCAGTCAACAGGGAATCCATCAGCCCCAGCATTTT.

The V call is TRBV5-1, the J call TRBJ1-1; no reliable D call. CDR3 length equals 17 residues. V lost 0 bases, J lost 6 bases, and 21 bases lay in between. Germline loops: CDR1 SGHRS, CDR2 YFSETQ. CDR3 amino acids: CASSLGGGPSAGAEAFF. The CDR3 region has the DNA TGCGCCAGCAGCTTGGGCGGAGGGCCCTCTGCGGGCGCTGAAGCTTTCTTT.

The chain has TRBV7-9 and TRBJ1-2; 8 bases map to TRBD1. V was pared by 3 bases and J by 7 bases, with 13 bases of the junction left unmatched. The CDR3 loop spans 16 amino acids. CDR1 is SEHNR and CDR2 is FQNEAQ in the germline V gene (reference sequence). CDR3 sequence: CASSLEPGTGKSGYTF. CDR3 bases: TGTGCCAGCAGCTTGGAGCCCGGGACAGGAAAGTCTGGCTACACCTTC.

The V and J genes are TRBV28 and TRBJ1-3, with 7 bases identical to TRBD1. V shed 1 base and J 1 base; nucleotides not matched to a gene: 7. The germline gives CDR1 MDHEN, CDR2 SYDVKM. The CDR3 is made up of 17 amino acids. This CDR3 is CASSLYRGLLSGNTIYF. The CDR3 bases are TGTGCCAGCAGTTTATACAGGGGACTCCTGTCTGGAAACACCATATATTTT. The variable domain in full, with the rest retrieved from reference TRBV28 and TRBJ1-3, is DVKVTQSSRYLVKRTGEKVFLECVQDMDHENMFWYRQDPGLGLRLIYFSYDVKMKEKGDIPEGYSVSREKKERFSLILESASTNQTSMYLCASSLYRGLLSGNTIYFGEGSWLTVV.

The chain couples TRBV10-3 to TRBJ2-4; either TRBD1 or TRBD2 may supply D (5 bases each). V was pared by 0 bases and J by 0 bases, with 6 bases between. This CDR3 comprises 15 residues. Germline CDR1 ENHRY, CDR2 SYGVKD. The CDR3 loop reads CAISESGVAKNIQYF. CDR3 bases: TGTGCCATCAGTGAGTCGGGGGTAGCCAAAAACATTCAGTACTTC.

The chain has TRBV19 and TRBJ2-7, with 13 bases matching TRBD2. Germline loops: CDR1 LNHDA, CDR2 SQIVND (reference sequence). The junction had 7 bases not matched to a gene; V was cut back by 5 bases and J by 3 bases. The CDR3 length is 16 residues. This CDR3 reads CASSFRTSGGYYEQYF. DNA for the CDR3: TGTGCCAGTAGTTTCCGGACTAGCGGGGGATACTACGAGCAGTACTTC.

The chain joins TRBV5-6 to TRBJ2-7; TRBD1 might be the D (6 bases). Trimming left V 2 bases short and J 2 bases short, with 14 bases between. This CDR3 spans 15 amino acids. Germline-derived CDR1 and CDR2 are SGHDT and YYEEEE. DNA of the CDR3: TGTGCCAGCAGCTTAAGCCAGGGGATGGCCTACGAGCAGTACTTC. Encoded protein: CASSLSQGMAYEQYF.